A selection of T cell receptor beta chains follows, all from one sample in a study of blood T cells in healthy people across ages. TCRdb reprocessed the 5' RACE reads with MiXCR, giving one entry per CDR3 protein. The table shows about 680,000 distinct CDR3 sequences, with around half occurring only once. The material sequenced was blood. The receptors shown here come from a woman between 55 and 75 years old in good health. CDR3s include the opening cysteine and the closing phenylalanine or tryptophan. The D gene is left open where the match is weak. For some rows the clone size is stated as once, few or many, or as a class when expanded; others skip it.

cdr3_length	v_call	d_call	clone_size	j_call	cdr3_aa	cdr3_nt
15	TRBV6-2/TRBV6-3	TRBD1	few	TRBJ2-6	CASRDRVSGANVLTF	TGTGCCAGCAGGGACAGGGTTTCTGGGGCCAACGTCCTGACTTTC
14	TRBV7-2	-	-	TRBJ1-4	CASSSFVQSEKLFF	TGTGCCAGCAGCTCATTTGTTCAGAGTGAAAAACTGTTTTTT
15	TRBV20-1	TRBD2	-	TRBJ2-3	CSASSLAGGADTQYF	TGCAGTGCTAGTTCTCTAGCGGGAGGGGCAGATACGCAGTATTTT
16	TRBV9	TRBD2	few	TRBJ2-2	CASSPGLAGATGELFF	TGTGCCAGCAGCCCCGGACTAGCGGGAGCCACCGGGGAGCTGTTTTTT
17	TRBV5-4	TRBD2	-	TRBJ2-5	CASSPTSGRGIRGTQYF	TGTGCCAGCAGCCCGACTAGCGGGAGGGGAATTAGAGGGACCCAGTACTTC
15	TRBV6-6	-	-	TRBJ2-7	CASSYSRSDSYEQYF	TGTGCCAGCAGTTACTCGCGGTCTGATTCCTACGAGCAGTACTTC
16	TRBV20-1	TRBD1	-	TRBJ2-5	CSARDWDRGFQETQYF	TGCAGTGCTAGAGATTGGGACAGGGGGTTCCAAGAGACCCAGTACTTC
15	TRBV9	TRBD1	once	TRBJ2-5	CASSGLGQGSQEQYF	TGTGCCAGCAGCGGTCTGGGACAGGGTAGTCAGGAGCAGTACTTC
12	TRBV7-9	-	-	TRBJ1-5	CASSISNQPQHF	TGTGCCAGCAGCATAAGTAATCAGCCCCAGCATTTT
15	TRBV28	TRBD2	-	TRBJ2-1	CASKGREGLEETQFF	TGTGCCAGCAAAGGGCGGGAGGGCCTAGAAGAGACCCAGTTCTTC
15	TRBV6-2/TRBV6-3	TRBD1	-	TRBJ2-1	CASSYDRGMIDEQFF	TGTGCCAGCAGTTACGACAGGGGGATGATCGATGAGCAGTTCTTC
16	TRBV28	TRBD2	few	TRBJ2-7	CASSPPPSSGRAEQYF	TGTGCCAGCAGTCCGCCTCCCAGTAGCGGGAGGGCCGAGCAGTACTTC
12	TRBV20-1	TRBD1	few	TRBJ2-5	CSAATGDETQYF	TGCAGTGCTGCGACAGGGGATGAGACCCAGTACTTC
13	TRBV7-2	-	-	TRBJ2-3	CASMGKNTDTQYF	TGTGCCAGCATGGGGAAGAACACAGATACGCAGTATTTT
14	TRBV2	TRBD1	-	TRBJ1-2	CASNPGGEVYGYTF	TGTGCCAGCAATCCAGGGGGCGAGGTCTATGGCTACACCTTC
12	TRBV27	-	-	TRBJ1-1	CASGNRNTEAFF	TGTGCCAGCGGAAACAGGAACACTGAAGCTTTCTTT
13	TRBV20-1	TRBD1	few	TRBJ2-5	CSAASGTEETQYF	TGCAGTGCTGCATCCGGGACAGAAGAGACCCAGTACTTC
13	TRBV29-1	TRBD2	-	TRBJ2-7	CSVLLAGGYEQYF	TGCAGCGTTCTCCTAGCGGGAGGCTACGAGCAGTACTTC
20	TRBV4-3	-	-	TRBJ1-6	CASSPDAYGQHGSYNSPLHF	TGCGCCAGCAGCCCAGACGCCTATGGCCAGCATGGCTCCTATAATTCACCCCTCCACTTT
13	TRBV4-3	TRBD1	few	TRBJ1-2	CASSQTGSYGYTF	TGCGCCAGCAGCCAGACAGGGTCCTATGGCTACACCTTC